The 2 T cell receptor beta chains listed next were all sequenced from one sample in a study of shared clonotypes between healthy human individuals. TCRdb's table, derived via immunoSEQ multiplex PCR, lists solely in-frame clones and lacks some. The table has millions of clones, about 92% seen once; the top ten hold 0.13% to 0.15%. Sequencing was performed on naive CD4+ T cells sorted from blood. Subset meaning: CD45RA+ positively selected. These receptors were taken from a man aged 18 to 29 in good health.

The rearrangement links TRBV25-1 to TRBJ2-2; D unresolved. The CDR3 spans 13 residues. V lost 3 bases and J lost 6, with 8 bases in between. Per germline, CDR1 MGHDK and CDR2 SYGVNS. As DNA, the CDR3 is TGTGCCAGCAGTGAGACTGGGCCCGGGGAGCTGTTTTTT. It is translated as CASSETGPGELFF. Supplemented by reference TRBV25-1 and TRBJ2-2, the full variable domain reads EADIYQTPRYLVIGTGKKITLECSQTMGHDKMYWYQQDPGMELHLIHYSYGVNSTEKGDLSSESTVSRIRTEHFPLTLESARPSHTSQYLCASSETGPGELFFGEGSRLTVL.

This CDR3 reads CASSPRQASSYEQYF. The CDR3 region has the DNA TGTGCCAGCAGTCCTCGACAGGCATCGTCCTACGAGCAGTACTTC. The chain couples TRBV28 to TRBJ2-5; TRBD1 might be the D (6 bases). The J call may be in error: the DNA end matches TRBJ2-7 better. There are 15 residues in the CDR3. Germline values: CDR1 MDHEN, CDR2 SYDVKM.